The 12 T cell receptor beta chains given below trace back to one sample, sequenced in a study of cytomegalovirus exposure and HLA in healthy donors. 60 Vbeta and 13 Jbeta primers were used in PCR. Measured with immunoSEQ multiplex PCR; TCRdb has only the in-frame clones, and not every one. The sample contains over 150,000 clones, around 77% of which appear only once. The sample consisted of PBMCs. These receptors were collected from a woman aged 25-40 years in good health and CMV-seronegative.

This sequence joins TRBV6-1 and TRBJ2-1; D is unresolved. Germline-derived CDR1 and CDR2 are MNHNS and SASEGT. This CDR3 has 14 residues. Trimming removed 3 bases from V and 0 bases from J, with 6 bases in between. The CDR3 sequence: CASSDRGSYNEQFF. CDR3 coding DNA: TGTGCCAGCAGTGACCGAGGCTCCTACAATGAGCAGTTCTTC.

The rearrangement uses TRBV19 and TRBJ2-5; weak D call: TRBD2 (6 bases). CDR1 and CDR2 from the germline V gene are LNHDA and SQIVND (reference sequence). This CDR3 comprises 15 residues. V was clipped by 5 bases and J by 0 bases, with 13 bases between them. CDR3 protein: CASSFSGTYQETQYF. The CDR3, as DNA: TGTGCCAGTAGTTTTAGCGGAACGTACCAAGAGACCCAGTACTTC.

This chain uses TRBV6-6 with TRBJ1-4; no clear D gene. The V gene lost 0 bases and the J gene lost 0 bases, with 8 bases spanning the gap. The CDR3 runs to 16 residues. Germline CDR1 MNHNY, CDR2 SVGAGI (reference sequence). The CDR3 bases are TGTGCCAGCAGTTACTCGCGGAGGGCAACTAATGAAAAACTGTTTTTT. Amino acid sequence: CASSYSRRATNEKLFF.

The chain uses TRBV7-8 and TRBJ2-5; D call uncertain. Judging by the DNA end, TRBJ2-7 fits better; the J call may be wrong. This CDR3 contains 11 residues. Per the germline V gene, CDR1 is SGHVS and CDR2 is FQNEAQ. The CDR3 DNA reads TGTGCCAGCAGCTTAGTGTACGAGCAGTACTTC. It codes for CASSLVYEQYF.

The chain links TRBV30 to TRBJ2-7, with 10 bases lining up with TRBD1. V was pared by 6 bases and J by 0 bases, with 5 bases of the junction left unmatched. From germline, CDR1 is GTSNPN and CDR2 SVGIG (reference sequence). This CDR3 contains 14 residues. The CDR3 DNA reads TGTGCCTGTATAGGGACAGGGGTCTCCTACGAGCAGTACTTC. Protein sequence: CACIGTGVSYEQYF.

The J gene is TRBJ2-1, the V gene TRBV19; 7 bases match TRBD2. Trimming took 4 bases from V and 8 from J; bases not matched to a gene: 23. Germline CDR1 is LNHDA and CDR2 is SQIVND (reference sequence). The CDR3 has 19 residues. Here the CDR3 reads CASSTPWLGPAGVVHEQFF. DNA for the CDR3: TGTGCCAGTAGTACTCCTTGGTTAGGACCGGCGGGAGTGGTCCATGAGCAGTTCTTC.

The rearrangement joins TRBV7-7 to TRBJ2-2, with 9 bases matching TRBD1. Germline V gene lookup returns CDR1 SSHAT and CDR2 FNYEAQ (reference sequence). This CDR3 comprises 15 residues. The V segment lost 4 bases and the J segment 6 bases; nucleotides outside the gene matches: 6. CDR3 in amino acids: CASSSNRQGAGELFF. The DNA of the CDR3 is TGTGCCAGCAGCTCGAATCGACAGGGGGCCGGGGAGCTGTTTTTT.

The chain recombines TRBV28 with TRBJ2-3; 8 nucleotides agree with TRBD1. Germline trimming cut 10 bases from V and 4 bases from J; bases unmatched to any gene: 10. The CDR3 sequence is 14 residues long. Germline V gives CDR1 MDHEN, CDR2 SYDVKM. This chain's CDR3 is CATNQGATADTQYF. Written as DNA, the CDR3 is TGTGCCACCAACCAGGGGGCTACGGCAGATACGCAGTATTTT.

The rearrangement uses TRBV13 and TRBJ2-5, with D maybe TRBD2 (6 bases). Near its end, the DNA agrees better with TRBJ2-7, so the J call may be wrong. Germline loops: CDR1 PRHDT, CDR2 FYEKMQ (reference sequence). This CDR3 comprises 14 residues. The CDR3 sequence: CASSSAGRPYEQYF. The CDR3 DNA is TGTGCCAGCAGCTCAGCGGGTCGGCCCTACGAGCAGTACTTC.

V gene TRBV19 combines with J gene TRBJ2-2; 9 bases are a match to TRBD2. The CDR3 runs 16 residues. Trimming cost V 5 bases and J 5 bases; bases outside gene matches: 9. Germline V gene sequence: CDR1 LNHDA, CDR2 SQIVND (reference sequence). CDR3 DNA: TGTGCCAGTAGTTCGGGAGCGGGAGGTCCAACCGGGGAGCTGTTTTTT. Amino acid sequence: CASSSGAGGPTGELFF.

V usage is TRBV2 and J usage is TRBJ2-3, with D tentatively TRBD2 (7 bases). Germline CDR1 and CDR2: SNHLY and FYNNEI. Trimming left V 0 bases short and J 5 bases short, with 15 bases between. The CDR3 contains 16 residues. CDR3 sequence reads: CASSEARGGAGDTQYF. In DNA form, the CDR3 reads TGTGCCAGCAGTGAAGCAAGGGGGGGGGCCGGAGATACGCAGTATTTT.

The CDR3 DNA follows: TGTGCCAGCAGCCCCGGTATGGGGGCCGCTTCGAACACCGGGGAGCTGTTTTTT. Amino acids: CASSPGMGAASNTGELFF. V gene TRBV4-2 combines with J gene TRBJ2-2; weak D call: TRBD1 (6 bases). Germline lookup yields CDR1 LGHNA and CDR2 YNFKEQ. V lost 4 bases and J lost 0, with 18 bases in between. This CDR3 is built from 18 residues.